The rows below give T cell receptor beta chains drawn from one sample of a study of T cells in Graves' hyperthyroidism and ophthalmopathy. TCRdb ran MiXCR on the multiplex PCR reads and lists one entry per CDR3 protein. The sample lists about 560,000 distinct CDR3 sequences, 46% occurring once. Sequencing used peripheral blood or thyroid tissue (not recorded which). These receptors were obtained from a woman between 18 and 29 years old with Graves' hyperthyroidism. Both conserved end residues are part of each CDR3. The order of the fields is clone size, V gene, D gene, J gene, CDR3 protein, CDR3 DNA. A D gene is named only where the DNA matches it firmly. The listing skips clone size in some rows; elsewhere it reads once, few, many or a size class.

size: NA
V: TRBV7-2
D: NA
J: TRBJ2-6
CDR3: CASSLVVGSYGANVLTF
DNA: TGTGCCAGCAGCTTAGTGGTGGGATCATATGGGGCCAACGTCCTGACTTTC

size: NA
V: TRBV12-3/TRBV12-4
D: NA
J: TRBJ2-5
CDR3: CASSLGPLGETQYF
DNA: TGTGCCAGCAGTTTAGGGCCATTAGGGGAGACCCAGTACTTC

size: few
V: TRBV6-4
D: TRBD2
J: TRBJ2-2
CDR3: CASSEGAGVAGELFF
DNA: TGTGCCAGCAGTGAAGGAGCGGGAGTCGCTGGGGAGCTGTTTTTT

size: once
V: TRBV2
D: NA
J: TRBJ1-2
CDR3: CASSFWGNLNYGYTF
DNA: TGTGCCAGCAGTTTTTGGGGGAATTTAAACTATGGCTACACCTTC

size: few
V: TRBV7-9
D: TRBD1
J: TRBJ1-1
CDR3: CASRATGVEAFF
DNA: TGTGCCAGCAGGGCCACAGGGGTTGAAGCTTTCTTT

size: many
V: TRBV24-1
D: TRBD1
J: TRBJ1-2
CDR3: CATSDYTGENGYTF
DNA: TGTGCCACCAGTGACTATACAGGGGAGAATGGCTACACCTTC

size: NA
V: TRBV7-3
D: TRBD1
J: TRBJ1-1
CDR3: CASSPRQGAWRGAVF
DNA: TGTGCCAGCAGCCCGCGACAGGGGGCATGGCGGGGAGCTGTTTTT

size: many
V: TRBV7-9
D: TRBD1
J: TRBJ2-7
CDR3: CASSLRTGLEQYF
DNA: TGTGCCAGCAGCTTACGGACAGGGTTGGAGCAGTACTTC

size: many
V: TRBV2
D: NA
J: TRBJ1-1
CDR3: CASSVRTNTEAFF
DNA: TGTGCCAGCAGTGTTCGGACCAACACTGAAGCTTTCTTT

size: many
V: TRBV29-1
D: TRBD1
J: TRBJ1-2
CDR3: CTVDREVGYTF
DNA: TGCACCGTAGACAGGGAGGTTGGCTACACCTTC

size: few
V: TRBV19
D: NA
J: TRBJ1-2
CDR3: CASSDYGYTF
DNA: TGTGCCAGTAGCGACTATGGCTACACCTTC

size: few
V: TRBV20-1
D: NA
J: TRBJ1-2
CDR3: CSARGLYGYTF
DNA: TGCAGTGCTAGAGGACTCTATGGCTACACCTTC

size: NA
V: TRBV6-1
D: TRBD1
J: TRBJ1-2
CDR3: CASRQDRGYGYTF
DNA: TGTGCCAGCAGGCAAGACAGGGGCTATGGCTACACCTTC

size: NA
V: TRBV29-1
D: TRBD1
J: TRBJ2-6
CDR3: CSVSEGSGQGAGANVLTF
DNA: TGCAGCGTTTCTGAAGGTTCCGGACAGGGAGCTGGGGCCAACGTCCTGACTTTC

size: NA
V: TRBV2
D: TRBD2
J: TRBJ2-5
CDR3: CASSLYRGGIRGETQYF
DNA: TGTGCCAGCAGCCTATACCGCGGGGGGATCCGTGGGGAGACCCAGTACTTC

size: NA
V: TRBV29-1
D: NA
J: TRBJ1-3
CDR3: CSVEARDNTIYF
DNA: TGCAGCGTTGAAGCCCGGGACAACACCATATATTTT

size: NA
V: TRBV2
D: TRBD1
J: TRBJ1-2
CDR3: CARAWAGGRGYTF
DNA: TGTGCCCGAGCCTGGGCAGGGGGCCGGGGCTACACCTTC

size: few
V: TRBV20-1
D: NA
J: TRBJ1-4
CDR3: CSAQGGGTTNEKLFF
DNA: TGCAGTGCCCAAGGTGGGGGAACAACTAATGAAAAACTGTTTTTT

size: many
V: TRBV29-1
D: NA
J: TRBJ1-1
CDR3: CSVDTLNTEAFF
DNA: TGCAGCGTTGACACACTGAACACTGAAGCTTTCTTT

size: NA
V: TRBV29-1
D: NA
J: TRBJ1-2
CDR3: CSARSASYPYGYTF
DNA: TGCAGCGCAAGGAGCGCCAGCTACCCCTATGGCTACACCTTC

size: many
V: TRBV2
D: NA
J: TRBJ1-1
CDR3: CASSDRGVPSAFF
DNA: TGTGCCAGCAGTGACCGAGGAGTTCCATCAGCTTTCTTT

size: NA
V: TRBV11-3
D: NA
J: TRBJ2-7
CDR3: CASSFGGRKYYEQYF
DNA: TGTGCCAGCAGCTTCGGGGGGCGGAAATACTACGAGCAGTACTTC

size: NA
V: TRBV10-2
D: NA
J: TRBJ2-7
CDR3: CASNLRVQYF
DNA: TGCGCCAGCAATCTCAGGGTTCAGTACTTC

size: NA
V: TRBV25-1
D: TRBD1
J: TRBJ1-1
CDR3: CASSGGTAYPEAFF
DNA: TGTGCCAGCAGCGGTGGGACAGCTTATCCTGAAGCTTTCTTT

size: once
V: TRBV15
D: NA
J: TRBJ2-2
CDR3: CATSRDKVTGELFF
DNA: TGTGCCACCAGCAGAGATAAGGTGACCGGGGAGCTGTTTTTT

size: NA
V: TRBV7-6
D: NA
J: TRBJ2-5
CDR3: CASSRGAQLETQYF
DNA: TGTGCCAGCAGCAGGGGGGCGCAGCTAGAGACCCAGTACTTC

size: NA
V: TRBV11-2
D: NA
J: TRBJ1-2
CDR3: CASSSDGRGADCGYTF
DNA: TGTGCCAGCAGCTCAGATGGAAGGGGCGCTGACTGTGGCTACACCTTC

size: many
V: TRBV15
D: NA
J: TRBJ2-5
CDR3: CATSRGGRETQYF
DNA: TGTGCCACCAGCAGAGGGGGGAGGGAGACCCAGTACTTC

size: few
V: TRBV5-1
D: NA
J: TRBJ2-7
CDR3: CASSLASDEQYF
DNA: TGTGCCAGCAGCTTGGCGTCCGACGAGCAGTACTTC

size: many
V: TRBV24-1
D: NA
J: TRBJ1-5
CDR3: CATSEPRASNQPQHF
DNA: TGTGCCACCAGTGAGCCCAGGGCCAGCAATCAGCCCCAGCATTTT

size: many
V: TRBV13
D: NA
J: TRBJ2-7
CDR3: CASSTLPYEQYF
DNA: TGTGCCAGCAGCACCCTTCCCTACGAGCAGTACTTC

size: few
V: TRBV9
D: NA
J: TRBJ2-7
CDR3: CASSVDFAYEQYF
DNA: TGTGCCAGCAGCGTAGACTTTGCCTACGAGCAGTACTTC

size: NA
V: TRBV29-1
D: TRBD2
J: TRBJ2-7
CDR3: CSVGLAVGYEQYF
DNA: TGCAGCGTCGGGCTAGCGGTGGGATACGAGCAGTACTTC

size: many
V: TRBV24-1
D: NA
J: TRBJ2-5
CDR3: CATSDSARLQETQYF
DNA: TGTGCCACCAGTGATTCAGCCCGACTTCAAGAGACCCAGTACTTC

size: NA
V: TRBV7-6
D: NA
J: TRBJ1-1
CDR3: CASSQLGARAAFF
DNA: TGTGCCAGCAGCCAGCTCGGGGCCCGGGCAGCTTTCTTT

size: many
V: TRBV7-2
D: NA
J: TRBJ1-4
CDR3: CASSLGTDEKLFF
DNA: TGTGCCAGCAGCTTAGGGACAGATGAAAAACTGTTTTTT

size: NA
V: TRBV19
D: TRBD2
J: TRBJ2-7
CDR3: CASDPTSAAYEQYF
DNA: TGTGCCAGTGATCCGACTAGCGCAGCCTACGAGCAGTACTTC

size: many
V: TRBV29-1
D: NA
J: TRBJ1-2
CDR3: CSVEYGTYYGYTF
DNA: TGCAGCGTTGAATATGGGACCTACTATGGCTACACCTTC

size: NA
V: TRBV29-1
D: NA
J: TRBJ1-4
CDR3: CSSHVREKLFF
DNA: TGCAGCAGCCACGTTCGGGAAAAACTGTTTTTT

size: few
V: TRBV20-1
D: TRBD1
J: TRBJ1-3
CDR3: CSAQTRGRGNTIYF
DNA: TGCAGTGCTCAAACCAGGGGGCGAGGAAACACCATATATTTT

size: many
V: TRBV10-3
D: NA
J: TRBJ1-2
CDR3: CAISLTGYGYTF
DNA: TGTGCCATCAGTCTAACAGGGTATGGCTACACCTTC

size: many
V: TRBV7-9
D: NA
J: TRBJ1-6
CDR3: CASSLRGYNSPLHF
DNA: TGTGCCAGCAGCTTAAGGGGGTATAATTCACCCCTCCACTTT

size: NA
V: TRBV2
D: NA
J: TRBJ1-5
CDR3: CASSDSAVNQPQHF
DNA: TGTGCCAGCAGTGACTCGGCCGTCAATCAGCCCCAGCACTTT